The following is a TCR beta chain sequence with its context. The target antigen is unknown. This record belongs to a study of T-cell memory formation after mild COVID-19. There are 15 residues in the CDR3. CDR1 is PRHDT, CDR2 FYEKMQ, per germline (reference sequence). V lost 0 bases, J lost 0 bases, and 6 bases lay in between. MiXCR, applied by TCRdb to the 5' RACE reads, yields one record per CDR3 protein. This table holds about 140,000 distinct CDR3 sequences, under 25% found once. Points from the study as a whole: Contracting clones from day 15 to 85 showed balanced CD4/CD8; later expanders favored CD4+.

Input material: PBMCs or a T cell subset sorted from them (not recorded which). This chain connects TRBV13 to TRBJ1-3; D unresolved. This TCR came from an adult woman who had mild COVID-19 (a few samples of this study predate the infection). Cell type and time point are not known. The CDR3 DNA sequence: TGTGCCAGCAGCTTAGGACAGTTCTCTGGAAACACCATATATTTT. It yields the protein CASSLGQFSGNTIYF.